A single sample gave rise to the 28 T cell receptor beta chains below, sequenced in a study of T cell clonality in common variable immunodeficiency. Broader study findings: Fewer deletions and N-nucleotide insertions were reportedly seen in common variable immunodeficiency TCR beta sequences.

Generated by immunoSEQ multiplex PCR, the TCRdb table keeps only in-frame clones and is missing some. Listed here are some 26,000 clones without any singletons, the top ten holding 4%. Their antigens are not known. The sample comprised peripheral blood mononuclear cells. The receptors come from a human donor with common variable immunodeficiency.

This clone was counted many times. The read ends 3 residues early relative to the CDR3; the germline J gene fills the gap. This sequence joins TRBV5-1 and TRBJ2-2, with a possible D match to TRBD1 (6 bases). V shed 9 bases and J shed 1 base, with 10 bases lying between them. CDR1 and CDR2 from the germline V gene are SGHRS and YFSETQ. The length of the CDR3 is 13 residues. CDR3 DNA (partial): TGCGCCATCAGACAGGAGAACACCGGGGAG. It encodes CAIRQENTGE. The full CDR3 sequence reads CAIRQENTGELFF.

This clone was seen more than once but under ten times. Sequencing ends 3 residues short of the CDR3 end; the germline J gene provides the rest. The gene calls are TRBV18 and TRBJ1-1; D ambiguous. Germline V gene data show CDR1 as KGHSH and CDR2 as LQKENI. Deletions cut 4 bases from V and 3 bases from J, with 9 bases between. The CDR3 spans 13 residues. The CDR3 region is CASSHERDTEAFF. CDR3 DNA, as far as it was read: TGTGCCAGCTCACATGAGAGGGACACTGAA.

In this sample, this clone turned up a few times. The read halts 3 residues ahead of the CDR3 end, with the missing end drawn from the germline J gene. The chain combines TRBV7-9 with TRBJ1-5, with 7 bases fitting TRBD1. V gave up 5 bases and J gave up 7 bases; unmatched junction bases: 11. CDR3 length: 15 amino acids. Germline V CDR1 and CDR2: SEHNR, FQNEAQ (reference sequence). The CDR3 DNA, read in part, is TGTGCCAGCAGCATCGGGACAGTTCGCGAACAGCCC. It specifies CASSIGTVREQP. The entire CDR3 sequence reads CASSIGTVREQPQHF.

Incomplete CDR3 DNA: TGTGCCAGTAGTATTCCCAGCGGGAGGGGCGGGGAG. It is translated as CASSIPSGRGGE. The complete CDR3 protein is CASSIPSGRGGELFF. The rearrangement joins TRBV19 to TRBJ2-2, with 10 bases lining up with TRBD2. The sequenced fragment ends 3 residues before the CDR3 boundary, so the rest is inferred from the germline J gene. There are 15 residues in the CDR3. The trim removed 3 bases at V and 7 bases at J, leaving 5 bases unmatched. Germline CDR1 is LNHDA and CDR2 is SQIVND (reference sequence).

The table lists this clone with many counts. The CDR3 DNA, read in part, is TGTGCCAGCTCACCCGCCGGGGGGGACACTGAA. It translates to CASSPAGGDTE. The full CDR3 reads CASSPAGGDTEAFF. The V and J genes are TRBV18 and TRBJ1-1; possible D gene TRBD1, 5 bases. The missing CDR3 end, 3 residues past where the read stops, is filled in from the germline J gene. V was trimmed by 3 bases and J by 3 bases, leaving 11 bases between them. CDR3 length: 14 amino acids. The germline gives CDR1 KGHSH, CDR2 LQKENI.

As to this clone: The CDR3 end is not reached by the read, which stops 3 residues before it; the germline J gene fills it in. The chain uses TRBV7-9 and TRBJ1-5, with a possible D match to TRBD1 (6 bases). The CDR3 extends over 13 amino acids. Germline CDR1 and CDR2: SEHNR and FQNEAQ (reference sequence). Trimming cost V 5 bases and J 4 bases, with 9 bases left between them. CDR3 DNA, as far as it was read: TGTGCCAGCAGCGAAACAGGGAATCAGCCC. Its translation: CASSETGNQP. The complete CDR3 sequence is CASSETGNQPQHF.

This clone was observed at least ten times. The observed sequence ends 3 residues before the CDR3 terminus, with the missing tail filled in from the germline J gene. This chain connects TRBV19 to TRBJ2-5; the match to TRBD2 covers 11 bases. J gave up 2 bases and V 3 bases, and 5 bases lay outside the gene matches. The CDR3 sequence is 16 residues long. The germline V gene has CDR1 LNHDA and CDR2 SQIVND (reference sequence). CDR3 sequence reads: CASSMASGRPQETQYF. The covered CDR3 bases are TGTGCCAGTAGTATGGCTAGCGGGAGGCCTCAAGAGACC.

A note on this clone: The read stops 3 residues short of the end of the CDR3; the missing end is completed from the germline J gene. V is TRBV2 and J is TRBJ2-5; the match to TRBD2 covers 10 bases. CDR1 is SNHLY, CDR2 FYNNEI, per germline. This CDR3 comprises 15 residues. The trim removed 8 bases at V and 5 bases at J, leaving 11 bases unmatched. The CDR3 is CASEVPSGSRETQYF. The covered CDR3 bases are TGTGCCAGCGAGGTCCCTAGCGGGAGTAGGGAGACC.

Worth noting for this clone: The read comes to an end 3 residues before the CDR3 does, leaving the germline J gene to fill in the end. The rearrangement joins TRBV7-9 to TRBJ1-4, with no clear D. The CDR3 runs 14 residues. V was cut by 6 bases and J by 5 bases, with 13 bases left in between. CDR1 is SEHNR and CDR2 is FQNEAQ in the germline V gene (reference sequence). The CDR3: CASRSPGANEKLFF. The sequenced part of the CDR3 DNA is TGTGCCAGCAGATCTCCAGGCGCGAATGAAAAA. Looking up the rest from reference TRBV7-9 and TRBJ1-4 gives the full variable domain: DTGVSQNPRHKITKRGQNVTFRCDPISEHNRLYWYRQTLGQGPEFLTYFQNEAQLEKSRLLSDRFSAERPKGSFSTLEIQRTEQGDSAMYLCASRSPGANEKLFFGSGTQLSVL.

The sample holds a few counts of this clone. The DNA ends 3 residues before the CDR3 does, and the rest of the CDR3 is filled in from the germline J gene. The V and J genes are TRBV7-9 and TRBJ2-2, with 9 nucleotides matching TRBD1. CDR1 and CDR2 (germline): SEHNR, FQNEAQ (reference sequence). V was pared by 4 bases and J by 5 bases, with 5 bases of the junction left unmatched. The CDR3 is made up of 15 amino acids. CDR3 sequence: CASSSTGGRTGELFF. Incomplete CDR3 DNA: TGTGCCAGCAGCTCAACAGGGGGCAGGACCGGGGAG.

This clone has only a few counts. The CDR3 reads CSGLAGTYEQYF. The covered CDR3 bases are TGCAGCGGACTAGCCGGGACCTACGAG. The gene calls are TRBV29-1 and TRBJ2-7, with 7 bases matching TRBD2. With the read ending 3 residues before the CDR3 end, the germline J gene is used to fill in that end. This CDR3 region has 12 residues. From germline, CDR1 is SQVTM and CDR2 ANQGSEA. Trimming cost V 7 bases and J 2 bases; bases outside gene matches: 5.

As regards this clone: The read ends 3 residues before the CDR3 terminus; that terminus is restored from the germline J gene. V gene TRBV20-1 combines with J gene TRBJ2-7, with D perhaps matching TRBD2 (6 bases). Germline loops: CDR1 DFQATT, CDR2 SNEGSKA (reference sequence). Deletions cut 3 bases from V and 5 bases from J, with 17 bases between. The CDR3 contains 14 residues. The CDR3 bases that were read are TGCAGTGCTAGCCCCAGCGGGCCGAAGGACGAG. This gives the protein CSASPSGPKDE. The entire CDR3 protein reads CSASPSGPKDEQYF.

This clone was counted a few times. Read data end 3 residues before the CDR3 end; the end is taken from the germline J gene. V is TRBV19 and J is TRBJ2-3; possible D gene TRBD1, 5 bases. The germline CDR1 and CDR2 sequences are LNHDA and SQIVND (reference sequence). CDR3 length equals 13 residues. V was clipped by 3 bases and J by 4 bases, with 8 bases between them. The CDR3 DNA, read in part, is TGTGCCAGTAGTATGGGCAGGGCAGATACG. Protein: CASSMGRADT. The CDR3 reads in full as CASSMGRADTQYF.

This clone came up a few times. The CDR3 goes on 3 residues after the read ends, and that part is filled in from the germline J gene. V gene TRBV20-1 combines with J gene TRBJ1-4, with 8 bases aligning to TRBD1. Germline V gives CDR1 DFQATT, CDR2 SNEGSKA (reference sequence). The CDR3 is made up of 13 amino acids. The junction had 6 bases not matched to a gene; V was cut back by 4 bases and J by 8 bases. This CDR3 is CSATDRDKEKLFF. The sequenced CDR3 bases are TGCAGTGCTACGGACAGGGATAAGGAAAAA.

A note on this clone: The read falls 3 residues short of the CDR3 end, and the missing part is taken from the germline J gene. V and J are TRBV7-6 and TRBJ2-7; 10 nucleotides line up with TRBD2. The germline V gene has CDR1 SGHVS and CDR2 FNYEAQ. Trimming took 5 bases from V and 4 from J; bases not matched to a gene: 8. The CDR3 covers 15 residues. The CDR3 here is CASSPTDSGRYEQYF. The sequenced CDR3 bases are TGTGCCAGCAGCCCCACCGATAGCGGGAGGTACGAG.

This clone turned up a few times. The missing CDR3 end, 3 residues past where the read stops, is filled in from the germline J gene. The chain uses TRBV19 and TRBJ1-1, with 7 positions matching TRBD1. The CDR3 sequence is 13 residues long. Germline V CDR1 and CDR2: LNHDA, SQIVND (reference sequence). J was trimmed by 7 bases and V by 3 bases; bases with no gene match: 5. CDR3 region: CASSILQGHEAFF. CDR3 DNA (partial): TGTGCCAGTAGTATTTTACAGGGGCATGAA.

The covered CDR3 bases are TGCAGTGCTAGAGATGCAGTAGCGGGGTACAATGAG. Encoded protein: CSARDAVAGYNE. The full CDR3 protein reads CSARDAVAGYNEQFF. This chain uses TRBV20-1 with TRBJ2-1; 8 nucleotides agree with TRBD2. The CDR3 end falls 3 residues outside the read, so it is completed with the germline J gene. Germline V gene sequence: CDR1 DFQATT, CDR2 SNEGSKA (reference sequence). The V segment lost 0 bases and the J segment 4 bases; nucleotides outside the gene matches: 5. The CDR3 runs 15 residues.

The table lists this clone with a few counts. Read data end 3 residues before the CDR3 end; the end is taken from the germline J gene. J is TRBJ2-5 and V is TRBV6-2 or TRBV6-3; 10 bases agree with TRBD2. J gave up 2 bases and V 6 bases, and 6 bases lay outside the gene matches. This CDR3 contains 15 residues. From germline, CDR1 is MNHEY and CDR2 SVGEGT. The CDR3 region is CASSISLAGQETQYF. The CDR3 bases that were read are TGTGCCAGCAGCATCTCACTAGCGGGACAAGAGACC.

This clone has a handful of counts. The sequence runs out 3 residues before the end of the CDR3; the remainder is reconstructed from the germline J gene. This chain joins TRBV30 and TRBJ1-2, with 7 bases fitting TRBD1. The CDR3 is made up of 14 amino acids. CDR1 GTSNPN and CDR2 SVGIG come from the germline V gene (reference sequence). J gave up 4 bases and V 0 bases, and 5 bases lay outside the gene matches. The sequenced part of the CDR3 DNA is TGTGCCTGGAGTGTACAGAGGGGGCTCTATGGC. It is translated as CAWSVQRGLYG. The full CDR3 sequence reads CAWSVQRGLYGYTF.

Turning to this clone: Read sequence stops 3 residues before the CDR3 end, and the germline J gene provides the missing end. V and J are TRBV7-9 and TRBJ1-1; TRBD1 agrees at 9 bases. Trimming cost V 1 base and J 4 bases; bases outside gene matches: 4. Germline loops: CDR1 SEHNR, CDR2 FQNEAQ (reference sequence). There are 15 residues in the CDR3. Partial CDR3 DNA: TGTGCCAGCAGCTTAGGGGGGACAGGGTTCACTGAA. It is translated as CASSLGGTGFTE. The whole CDR3 protein is CASSLGGTGFTEAFF.

As concerns this clone: The sequence runs out 3 residues before the end of the CDR3; the remainder is reconstructed from the germline J gene. This rearrangement joins TRBV30 to TRBJ1-5; D is possibly TRBD1 (6 bases). Germline CDR1 is GTSNPN and CDR2 is SVGIG (reference sequence). The germline V and J ends were trimmed by 0 bases and 7 bases, with 16 bases remaining between them. CDR3 length equals 15 residues. CDR3 DNA, as far as it was read: TGTGCCTGGAGTGTACAGGGTCTTGGGAAGCAGCCC. Translating it yields CAWSVQGLGKQP. In full, the CDR3 is CAWSVQGLGKQPQHF.

As for this clone: The read falls 3 residues short of the CDR3 end, and the missing part is taken from the germline J gene. The genes are TRBV18 and TRBJ2-2; 7 bases are shared with TRBD1. The CDR3 totals 15 residues. The germline gives CDR1 KGHSH, CDR2 LQKENI. Trimming cost V 3 bases and J 7 bases; bases outside gene matches: 8. The part of the CDR3 DNA that was read is TGTGCCAGCTCACCGGGACAGCCGCTTGGCGGGGAG. Translation: CASSPGQPLGGE. The CDR3 reads in full as CASSPGQPLGGELFF. Based on the CDR3 plus reference TRBV18 and TRBJ2-2, the full variable domain is NAGVMQNPRHLVRRRGQEARLRCSPMKGHSHVYWYRQLPEEGLKFMVYLQKENIIDESGMPKERFSAEFPKEGPSILRIQQVVRGDSAAYFCASSPGQPLGGELFFGEGSRLTVL.

This clone was counted only a few times. The read ends 3 residues shy of where the CDR3 ends; the end is completed using the germline J gene. V is TRBV19 and J is TRBJ1-2; D is unresolved. The CDR3 spans 12 residues. Trimming shortened V by 5 bases and J by 4 bases, and 8 bases separated the two germline ends. Germline values: CDR1 LNHDA, CDR2 SQIVND (reference sequence). The covered CDR3 bases are TGTGCCAGTAGTGGCACCGCCTATGGC. It specifies CASSGTAYG. The full CDR3 reads CASSGTAYGYTF.

At least ten counts were recorded for this clone. The observed sequence ends 3 residues before the CDR3 terminus, with the missing tail filled in from the germline J gene. The identical CDR3 is also encoded by other nucleotide sequences in the sample. The V call is TRBV18, the J call TRBJ1-5; 10 bases align to TRBD1. The trim removed 6 bases at V and 1 base at J, leaving 3 bases unmatched. The CDR3 covers 15 residues. The germline CDR1 and CDR2 sequences are KGHSH and LQKENI. CDR3 bases read: TGTGCCAGCTCTCCGGGACAGGGGAGCAATCAGCCC. Amino acid sequence: CASSPGQGSNQP. The whole CDR3 protein is CASSPGQGSNQPQHF.

In its sample, this clone was seen a few times. The CDR3 is cut off 3 residues early in the read; its end comes from the germline J gene. This rearrangement joins TRBV7-9 to TRBJ2-3, with D tentatively TRBD2 (5 bases). The germline CDR1 and CDR2 sequences are SEHNR and FQNEAQ (reference sequence). Trimming left V 0 bases short and J 6 bases short, with 13 bases between. The CDR3 has 15 residues. The sequenced part of the CDR3 DNA is TGTGCCAGCAGCTTAGCGATGGCGTCGGGGGATACG. Its translation: CASSLAMASGDT. The entire CDR3 reads CASSLAMASGDTQYF.

This CDR3 is CASIGRSGQPQHF. The DNA read from the CDR3 is TGTGCCAGTATCGGCAGGTCAGGTCAGCCC. J is TRBJ1-5 and V is TRBV19; D uncertain. The read is 3 residues too short to cover the CDR3 end, so that end is filled in from the germline J gene. In germline, CDR1 is LNHDA, CDR2 SQIVND (reference sequence). The CDR3 is 13 amino acids. V lost 7 bases and J 6 bases, leaving 13 bases between the germline ends.

The table lists this clone with many counts. This specimen includes other DNA sequences encoding the same CDR3. The sequenced part of the CDR3 DNA is TGCAGTGCTCAGGGAGGCTCCTACAATGAG. Protein product: CSAQGGSYNE. The full CDR3 is CSAQGGSYNEQFF. This chain links TRBV20-1 with TRBJ2-1; D is possibly TRBD2 (6 bases). The CDR3 is cut off 3 residues early in the read; its end comes from the germline J gene. V lost 5 bases and J lost 0, with 8 bases in between. CDR3 length: 13 residues. From germline, CDR1 is DFQATT and CDR2 SNEGSKA (reference sequence).

Regarding this clone: Sequencing ends 3 residues short of the CDR3 end; the germline J gene provides the rest. V is TRBV19 and J is TRBJ2-3; D may match TRBD1 or TRBD2 (7 bases each). CDR1 LNHDA and CDR2 SQIVND come from the germline V gene (reference sequence). CDR3 length equals 15 residues. V was shortened by 4 bases and J by 2 bases, with 13 bases between the two germline ends. The chain's CDR3 is CASSKQGRATDTQYF. The part of the CDR3 DNA that was read is TGTGCCAGTAGTAAACAGGGGAGGGCCACAGATACG.